Following are 28 T cell receptor beta chains from one sample sequenced in a study of cytomegalovirus exposure and HLA in healthy donors. The PCR employed 60 Vbeta primers together with 13 Jbeta primers. Method: immunoSEQ multiplex PCR; TCRdb's copy keeps in-frame clones and lacks some. The sample lists 100,000 to 150,000 clones; almost 80% were seen once. Sequencing was performed on PBMCs. These receptors were obtained from a female donor in good health and CMV-seronegative.

This clone was counted between two and nine times. V usage is TRBV7-2 and J usage is TRBJ2-3; D perhaps matches TRBD2 (5 bases). The CDR3 loop spans 12 amino acids. V was trimmed by 7 bases and J by 5 bases, leaving 10 bases between them. Germline V gene lookup returns CDR1 SGHTA and CDR2 FQGNSA. CDR3 DNA: TGTGCCAGCACCCTTGGAGGAGATACGCAGTATTTT. It encodes CASTLGGDTQYF.

The V gene is TRBV30, the J gene TRBJ2-7; TRBD2 is a possible D gene (5 bases). Germline CDR1 is GTSNPN and CDR2 is SVGIG (reference sequence). The V end lost 2 bases, the J end lost 2 bases, and 13 bases lay between the germline ends. The CDR3 runs 14 residues. Here the CDR3 reads CAWSRWEIAYEQYF. The DNA of the CDR3 is TGTGCCTGGAGTAGGTGGGAGATCGCCTACGAGCAGTACTTC.

This clone is a singleton in its sample. This rearrangement joins TRBV5-1 to TRBJ2-4, with 11 bases lining up with TRBD2. Trimming at V came to 0 bases and at J to 3 bases, leaving 5 bases not matched to a gene. CDR3 length: 17 residues. Germline CDR1 reads SGHRS; CDR2 reads YFSETQ. In DNA, the CDR3 is TGCGCCAGCAGCTTGGGAGGGACTAGCGGTAACAAAAACATTCAGTACTTC. Amino acids: CASSLGGTSGNKNIQYF.

The chain combines TRBV7-9 with TRBJ2-1, with D uncertain. The ends were cut back, 4 bases at V and 7 bases at J, with 8 bases in the middle. Looked up from germline, CDR1 is SEHNR and CDR2 is FQNEAQ (reference sequence). This CDR3 has 12 residues. CDR3 in amino acids: CASSSTLNEQFF. The CDR3 nucleotides read TGTGCCAGCAGCTCGACTTTGAATGAGCAGTTCTTC. Complete variable domain (other parts from reference TRBV7-9 and TRBJ2-1): DTGVSQNPRHKITKRGQNVTFRCDPISEHNRLYWYRQTLGQGPEFLTYFQNEAQLEKSRLLSDRFSAERPKGSFSTLEIQRTEQGDSAMYLCASSSTLNEQFFGPGTRLTVL.

The gene calls are TRBV5-1 and TRBJ2-7, with 8 positions matching TRBD1. With 2 bases clipped from V and 2 bases from J, the junction kept 3 bases outside the gene matches. The CDR3 spans 14 residues. Germline CDR1 is SGHRS and CDR2 is YFSETQ. The CDR3 region has the DNA TGCGCCAGCAGCTTTTCAGGGGGCACCTACGAGCAGTACTTC. The encoded protein is CASSFSGGTYEQYF. The variable domain in full, completed from reference TRBV5-1 and TRBJ2-7, reads KAGVTQTPRYLIKTRGQQVTLSCSPISGHRSVSWYQQTPGQGLQFLFEYFSETQRNKGNFPGRFSGRQFSNSRSEMNVSTLELGDSALYLCASSFSGGTYEQYFGPGTRLTVT.

The CDR3 region has the DNA TGTGCCAGCAGCTTAGGGGGCTCGTCCTACGAGCAGTACTTC. This codes for CASSLGGSSYEQYF. The chain employs TRBV11-3 and TRBJ2-7, with a tentative D call TRBD1 (5 bases). The CDR3 spans 14 residues. Germline-derived CDR1 and CDR2 are SGHNT and YENEEA. The germline V and J ends were trimmed by 1 base and 1 base, with 8 bases remaining between them.

The CDR3 sequence is CAWSVPFGTSGYNEQFF. The CDR3 DNA reads as TGTGCCTGGAGTGTACCCTTTGGGACTAGCGGATACAATGAGCAGTTCTTC. The chain is built from TRBV30 and TRBJ2-1; 11 nucleotides align to TRBD2. The germline CDR1 and CDR2 sequences are GTSNPN and SVGIG (reference sequence). After removal of 0 bases from V and 4 bases from J, the junction contained 8 bases not matched to a gene. The CDR3 length is 17 residues.

This chain links TRBV11-2 with TRBJ1-1, with 9 bases lining up with TRBD1. CDR3 length equals 16 residues. Trimming removed 1 base from V and 4 bases from J; junction bases left unmatched: 7. CDR1 is SGHAT and CDR2 is FQNNGV in the germline V gene. The CDR3 region is CASSLVPQGAVTEAFF. CDR3 in DNA: TGTGCCAGCAGCTTAGTCCCACAGGGGGCCGTCACTGAAGCTTTCTTT.

The chain employs TRBV11-2 and TRBJ2-5; possible D gene TRBD2, 6 bases. The CDR3 runs to 16 residues. Germline assignment: CDR1 SGHAT and CDR2 FQNNGV. V gave up 2 bases and J gave up 4 bases, with 17 bases separating them. The DNA of the CDR3 is TGTGCCAGCAGCTTAAAGGGAGGAGGAGGGAGAGAGACCCAGTACTTC. Its translation is CASSLKGGGGRETQYF.

This clone showed up just a few times. This chain connects TRBV11-3 to TRBJ2-1; 13 bases map to TRBD2. Germline CDR1 is SGHNT and CDR2 is YENEEA. Trimming cost V 5 bases and J 5 bases; bases outside gene matches: 3. The CDR3 has 15 residues. The CDR3 protein is CASSPGTSGDNEQFF. The CDR3 DNA is TGTGCCAGCAGCCCCGGGACTAGCGGGGACAATGAGCAGTTCTTC.

This clone was recorded a few times. This rearrangement joins TRBV5-1 to TRBJ1-2; 8 nucleotides match TRBD1. The CDR3 loop spans 15 amino acids. Germline CDR1 SGHRS, CDR2 YFSETQ. V lost 4 bases and J lost 3; bases outside the gene matches: 8. The CDR3 is CASSPGQGAYYGYTF. In nucleotides, the CDR3 is TGCGCCAGCAGCCCAGGACAGGGCGCATACTATGGCTACACCTTC. The variable domain in full, with the rest retrieved from reference TRBV5-1 and TRBJ1-2, is KAGVTQTPRYLIKTRGQQVTLSCSPISGHRSVSWYQQTPGQGLQFLFEYFSETQRNKGNFPGRFSGRQFSNSRSEMNVSTLELGDSALYLCASSPGQGAYYGYTFGSGTRLTVV.

This chain joins TRBV5-4 and TRBJ1-4; D gene ambiguous. CDR1 is SGHNT, CDR2 YYREEE, per germline (reference sequence). CDR3 length: 15 amino acids. Trimming cost V 4 bases and J 1 base, with 11 bases left between them. The CDR3 DNA sequence: TGTGCCAGCAGCCAAGCGGACGGAACTAATGAAAAACTGTTTTTT. Protein product: CASSQADGTNEKLFF. The full variable domain, its missing parts supplied by reference TRBV5-4 and TRBJ1-4, is ETGVTQSPTHLIKTRGQQVTLRCSSQSGHNTVSWYQQALGQGPQFIFQYYREEENGRGNFPPRFSGLQFPNYSSELNVNALELDDSALYLCASSQADGTNEKLFFGSGTQLSVL.

This clone has only one observation. The genes are TRBV18 and TRBJ2-7; 9 positions match TRBD2. V dropped 5 bases and J dropped 4; count of bases not matched to a gene: 12. There are 16 residues in the CDR3. Germline lookup yields CDR1 KGHSH and CDR2 LQKENI. CDR3 in amino acids: CASSTLAGKGWYEQYF. In DNA form, the CDR3 reads TGTGCCAGCTCAACACTAGCGGGTAAAGGTTGGTACGAGCAGTACTTC.

The J gene is TRBJ1-1, the V gene TRBV6-5; 9 bases line up with TRBD1. The CDR3 has 15 amino acids. V gave up 10 bases and J gave up 1 base; unmatched junction bases: 10. Germline V gene lookup returns CDR1 MNHEY and CDR2 SVGAGI. In nucleotides, the CDR3 is TGTGCCACCTTACCGGGACAGGGATCGAACACTGAAGCTTTCTTT. Translation gives CATLPGQGSNTEAFF.

This clone has a handful of counts. This sequence joins TRBV6-6 and TRBJ1-2; a possible D gene is TRBD1 (6 bases). Between the trimmed V and J ends, which lost 6 bases and 2 bases, there was a span of 10 bases. The CDR3 is 13 residues long. Germline assignment: CDR1 MNHNY and CDR2 SVGAGI (reference sequence). The CDR3, as DNA: TGTGCCAGCAGCCCCGGGACAAACTATGGCTACACCTTC. Its protein product is CASSPGTNYGYTF.

This clone has just one count. V gene TRBV19 combines with J gene TRBJ1-2; D uncertain. Looked up from germline, CDR1 is LNHDA and CDR2 is SQIVND (reference sequence). This CDR3 has 14 amino acids. V gave up 5 bases and J gave up 4 bases, with 14 bases separating them. The CDR3, as DNA: TGTGCCAGTAGTGAGTCGGCGCGGGGCTATGGCTACACCTTC. It translates to CASSESARGYGYTF. The full variable domain, its missing parts supplied by reference TRBV19 and TRBJ1-2, is DGGITQSPKYLFRKEGQNVTLSCEQNLNHDAMYWYRQDPGQGLRLIYYSQIVNDFQKGDIAEGYSVSREKKESFPLTVTSAQKNPTAFYLCASSESARGYGYTFGSGTRLTVV.

The V and J genes are TRBV28 and TRBJ2-2; D might be TRBD2 (5 bases). V lost 5 bases and J lost 8, with 12 bases in between. The CDR3 is 13 amino acids. The germline V gene has CDR1 MDHEN and CDR2 SYDVKM. In DNA form, the CDR3 reads TGTGCCAGCAGTCTGGGTAGGAGGGGGGAGCTGTTTTTT. The encoded protein is CASSLGRRGELFF.

The J gene is TRBJ2-5, the V gene TRBV6-5; 7 bases fit TRBD1. Losses at the gene ends were 5 bases for V and 1 base for J; bases not matched to a gene: 7. The CDR3 is 15 residues long. The germline V gene has CDR1 MNHEY and CDR2 SVGAGI. CDR3 DNA: TGTGCCAGCAGTAAGGGACAGACCTTCCAAGAGACCCAGTACTTC. Protein: CASSKGQTFQETQYF.

This rearrangement joins TRBV29-1 to TRBJ2-7, with 7 bases lining up with TRBD1. The germline V gene encodes CDR1 SQVTM and CDR2 ANQGSEA. The CDR3 extends over 18 amino acids. V shed 4 bases and J 0 bases; nucleotides not matched to a gene: 18. The CDR3 DNA sequence: TGCAGCGTTGTTAATCGTGTCCTACAGGGGCCAGTCTCCTACGAGCAGTACTTC. Encoded protein: CSVVNRVLQGPVSYEQYF.

V gene TRBV5-6 combines with J gene TRBJ2-2; 12 bases are a match to TRBD1. With 6 bases clipped from V and 10 bases from J, the junction kept 10 bases outside the gene matches. This CDR3 comprises 15 residues. Germline lookup yields CDR1 SGHDT and CDR2 YYEEEE. CDR3 region: CASTLGQGAVEELFF. For the CDR3, the DNA is TGTGCCAGCACCCTGGGACAGGGGGCAGTTGAGGAGCTGTTTTTT.

The chain joins TRBV9 to TRBJ1-5; possible D gene TRBD1, 5 bases. The CDR3 extends over 12 amino acids. CDR1 is SGDLS, CDR2 YYNGEE, per germline. The ends were cut back, 5 bases at V and 3 bases at J, with 6 bases in the middle. The CDR3 region is CASRGHNQPQHF. CDR3 DNA: TGTGCCAGCAGAGGACACAATCAGCCCCAGCATTTT.

The CDR3 region is CASGIRAGGGETQYF. The DNA of the CDR3 is TGTGCCAGCGGAATCCGAGCGGGAGGGGGGGAGACCCAGTACTTC. The chain combines TRBV9 with TRBJ2-5; 10 bases fit TRBD2. V trimming: 7 bases; J trimming: 5 bases; junction bases outside the gene matches: 11. Germline V gene sequence: CDR1 SGDLS, CDR2 YYNGEE. The CDR3 consists of 15 residues.

The V gene is TRBV29-1, the J gene TRBJ2-1, with TRBD2 identical over 10 bases. Germline V gene data show CDR1 as SQVTM and CDR2 as ANQGSEA. The CDR3 is 14 amino acids. The V segment lost 6 bases and the J segment 6 bases; nucleotides outside the gene matches: 8. The CDR3 DNA reads TGCAGCGTCTCACTAGCGGGGTTCAGCAATGAGCAGTTCTTC. It specifies CSVSLAGFSNEQFF.

This clone was picked up one time. An end of the junction differs from the germline gene, which may be a read error. The chain is built from TRBV5-6 and TRBJ1-1; TRBD1 might be the D (6 bases). CDR1 and CDR2 (germline): SGHDT, YYEEEE. The CDR3 has 12 residues. In DNA form, the CDR3 reads TGTGCCAGCAGTCGTGGACAGTTACTCACTGTCTTT. Residues: CASSRGQLLTVF.

The chain joins TRBV11-2 to TRBJ2-3; D call uncertain. CDR1 is SGHAT and CDR2 is FQNNGV in the germline V gene. V was trimmed by 3 bases and J by 6 bases, leaving 4 bases between them. The CDR3 has 11 amino acids. Here the CDR3 DNA reads TGTGCCAGCAGCTTTTCTGATACGCAGTATTTT. It encodes CASSFSDTQYF.

The chain combines TRBV7-3 with TRBJ2-3; D remains unclear. The CDR3 spans 15 residues. V was shortened by 0 bases and J by 0 bases, with 7 bases between the two germline ends. The germline V gene encodes CDR1 SGHTA and CDR2 FQGTGA. The CDR3 DNA follows: TGTGCCAGCAGCTTAACTCCGCGTAGCACAGATACGCAGTATTTT. Its protein is CASSLTPRSTDTQYF.

V usage is TRBV7-2 and J usage is TRBJ2-5; 7 bases map to TRBD1. Germline assignment: CDR1 SGHTA and CDR2 FQGNSA. V gave up 5 bases and J gave up 2 bases; unmatched junction bases: 5. This CDR3 is built from 14 residues. CDR3 region: CASSGGQLQETQYF. The CDR3 coding sequence is TGTGCCAGCAGCGGGGGACAGCTACAAGAGACCCAGTACTTC.

The chain links TRBV30 to TRBJ2-2, with 7 bases that match TRBD2. V was clipped by 2 bases and J by 5 bases; unmatched bases: 5. This CDR3 spans 14 amino acids. CDR1 GTSNPN and CDR2 SVGIG come from the germline V gene (reference sequence). The CDR3 DNA sequence: TGTGCCTGGAGTAGGTGGGAGGGAACCGGGGAGCTGTTTTTT. It yields the protein CAWSRWEGTGELFF.